Below are 2 T cell receptor beta chains sequenced from a single sample in a study of beta chain features in type 1 diabetes. Every bit of the isolated RNA underwent reverse transcription, so sequencing read expressed TCRB transcripts. Clones were sequenced by immunoSEQ multiplex PCR, and TCRdb holds only the in-frame ones, with some missing. This sample has under 400,000 clones, with 11% to 15% found just once. The sample was central memory CD4+ T cells from blood. These receptors originate from a man aged 30 to 39 in good health.

This clone appeared a few times. Written as DNA, the CDR3 is TGTGCCAGCTCACCACCGGGACAGGGAGTGAGGGGCTACACCTTC. It is translated as CASSPPGQGVRGYTF. The chain has TRBV18 and TRBJ1-2; 9 bases are a match to TRBD1. The germline CDR1 and CDR2 sequences are KGHSH and LQKENI. CDR3 size: 15 residues. The J segment lost 8 bases and the V segment lost 0 bases, leaving 7 bases of the junction unmatched. Complete variable domain (other parts from reference TRBV18 and TRBJ1-2): NAGVMQNPRHLVRRRGQEARLRCSPMKGHSHVYWYRQLPEEGLKFMVYLQKENIIDESGMPKERFSAEFPKEGPSILRIQQVVRGDSAAYFCASSPPGQGVRGYTFGSGTRLTVV.

This clone has only a few counts. The gene calls are TRBV7-2 and TRBJ2-1; TRBD2 agrees at 12 bases. The V segment lost 1 base and the J segment 4 bases; nucleotides outside the gene matches: 2. Looked up from germline, CDR1 is SGHTA and CDR2 is FQGNSA. The CDR3 consists of 16 residues. In DNA, the CDR3 is TGTGCCAGCAGCTTAGGGGGGACTAGCGGGTACAATGAGCAGTTCTTC. As protein: CASSLGGTSGYNEQFF.